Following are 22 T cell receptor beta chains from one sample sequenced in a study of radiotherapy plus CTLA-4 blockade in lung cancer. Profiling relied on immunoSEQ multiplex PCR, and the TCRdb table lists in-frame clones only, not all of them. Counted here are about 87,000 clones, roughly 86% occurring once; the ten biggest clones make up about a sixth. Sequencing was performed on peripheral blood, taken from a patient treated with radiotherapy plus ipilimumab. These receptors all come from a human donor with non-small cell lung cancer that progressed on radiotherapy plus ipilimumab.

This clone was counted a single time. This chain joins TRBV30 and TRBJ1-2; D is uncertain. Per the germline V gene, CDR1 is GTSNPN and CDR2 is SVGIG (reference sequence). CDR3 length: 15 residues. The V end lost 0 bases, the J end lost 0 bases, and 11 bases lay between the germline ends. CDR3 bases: TGTGCCTGGAGTGTGAGGTCGCCCGCTAACTATGGCTACACCTTC. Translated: CAWSVRSPANYGYTF.

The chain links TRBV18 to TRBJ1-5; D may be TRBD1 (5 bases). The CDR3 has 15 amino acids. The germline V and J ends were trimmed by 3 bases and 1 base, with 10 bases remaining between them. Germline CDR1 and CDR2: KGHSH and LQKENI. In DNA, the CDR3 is TGTGCCAGCTCACCCCCCGGACAAAGCAATCAGCCCCAGCATTTT. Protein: CASSPPGQSNQPQHF.

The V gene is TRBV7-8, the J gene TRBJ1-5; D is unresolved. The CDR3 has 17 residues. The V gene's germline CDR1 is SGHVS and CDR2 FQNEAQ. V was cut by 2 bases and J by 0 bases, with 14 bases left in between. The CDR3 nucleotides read TGTGCCAGCAGCTTATTGTCCGGACCTGTTAGCAATCAGCCCCAGCATTTT. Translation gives CASSLLSGPVSNQPQHF.

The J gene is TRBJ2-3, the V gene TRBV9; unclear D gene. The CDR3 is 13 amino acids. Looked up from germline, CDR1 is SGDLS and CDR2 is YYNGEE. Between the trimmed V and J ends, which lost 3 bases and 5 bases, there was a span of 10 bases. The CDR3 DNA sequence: TGTGCCAGCAGCGCGCCAGGCAGAGATACGCAGTATTTT. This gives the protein CASSAPGRDTQYF.

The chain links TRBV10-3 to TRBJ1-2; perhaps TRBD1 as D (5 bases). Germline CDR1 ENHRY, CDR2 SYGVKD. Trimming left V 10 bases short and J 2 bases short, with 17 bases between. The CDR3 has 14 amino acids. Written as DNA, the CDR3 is TGTGCCACCGGGCGGGGCAGGACGAACTATGGCTACACCTTC. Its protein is CATGRGRTNYGYTF.

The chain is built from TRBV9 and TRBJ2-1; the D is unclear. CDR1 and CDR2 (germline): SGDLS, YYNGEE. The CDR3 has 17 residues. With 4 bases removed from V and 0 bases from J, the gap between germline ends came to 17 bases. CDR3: CASSPTWRSSSYNEQFF. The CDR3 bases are TGTGCCAGCAGCCCAACCTGGCGTTCTAGCTCCTACAATGAGCAGTTCTTC.

The CDR3 loop is CASSARGADTGELFF. Here the CDR3 DNA reads TGTGCCAGCAGCGCCCGGGGGGCCGACACCGGGGAGCTGTTTTTT. The rearrangement uses TRBV5-4 and TRBJ2-2; D might be TRBD2 (7 bases). In germline, CDR1 is SGHNT, CDR2 YYREEE (reference sequence). This CDR3 has 15 residues. V shed 4 bases and J shed 3 bases, with 13 bases lying between them.

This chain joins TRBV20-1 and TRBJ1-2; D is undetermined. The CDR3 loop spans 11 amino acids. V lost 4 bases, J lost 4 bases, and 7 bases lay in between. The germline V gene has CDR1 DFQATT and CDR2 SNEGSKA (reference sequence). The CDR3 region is CSANGVYGYTF. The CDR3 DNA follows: TGCAGTGCTAACGGGGTCTATGGCTACACCTTC.

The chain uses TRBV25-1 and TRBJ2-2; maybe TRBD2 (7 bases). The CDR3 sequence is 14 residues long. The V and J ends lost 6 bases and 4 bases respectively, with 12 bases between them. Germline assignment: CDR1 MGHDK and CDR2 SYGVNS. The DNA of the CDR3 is TGTGCCAGCAGCGGGGGGCCGATCACCGGGGAGCTGTTTTTT. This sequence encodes CASSGGPITGELFF.

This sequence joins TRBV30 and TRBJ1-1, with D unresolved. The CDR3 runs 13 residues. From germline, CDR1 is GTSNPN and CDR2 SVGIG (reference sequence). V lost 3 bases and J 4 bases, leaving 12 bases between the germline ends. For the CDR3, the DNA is TGTGCCTGGAGCGGAGTATTGGTCACTGAAGCTTTCTTT. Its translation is CAWSGVLVTEAFF.

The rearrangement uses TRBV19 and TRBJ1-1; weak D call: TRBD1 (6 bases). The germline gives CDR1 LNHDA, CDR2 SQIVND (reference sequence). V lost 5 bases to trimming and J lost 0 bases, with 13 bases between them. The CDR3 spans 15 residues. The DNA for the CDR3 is TGTGCCAGTAGTCGGACAGAGACAATGAACACTGAAGCTTTCTTT. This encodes CASSRTETMNTEAFF.

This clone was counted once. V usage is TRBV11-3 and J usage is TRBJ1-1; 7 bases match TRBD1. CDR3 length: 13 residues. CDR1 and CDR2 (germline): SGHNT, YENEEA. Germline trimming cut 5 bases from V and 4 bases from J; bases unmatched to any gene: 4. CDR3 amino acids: CASSRQGSTEAFF. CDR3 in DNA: TGTGCCAGCAGCAGACAGGGAAGCACTGAAGCTTTCTTT.

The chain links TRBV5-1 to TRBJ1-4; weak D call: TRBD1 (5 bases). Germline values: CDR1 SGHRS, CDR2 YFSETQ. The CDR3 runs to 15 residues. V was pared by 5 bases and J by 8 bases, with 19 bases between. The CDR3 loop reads CASSPYPGGWEKLFF. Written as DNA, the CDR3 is TGCGCCAGCAGTCCTTATCCCGGGGGTTGGGAAAAACTGTTTTTT.

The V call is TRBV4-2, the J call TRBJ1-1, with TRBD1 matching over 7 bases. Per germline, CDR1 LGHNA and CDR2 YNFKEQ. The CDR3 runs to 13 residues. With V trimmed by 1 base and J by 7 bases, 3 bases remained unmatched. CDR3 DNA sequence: TGTGCCAGCAGCCAAGGGGACAGTGTTGAAGCTTTCTTT. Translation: CASSQGDSVEAFF.

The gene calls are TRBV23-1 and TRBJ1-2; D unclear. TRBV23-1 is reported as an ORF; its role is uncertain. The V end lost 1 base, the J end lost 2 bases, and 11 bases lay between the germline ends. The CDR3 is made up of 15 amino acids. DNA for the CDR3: TGCGCCAGCAGTCAATTGCCGAAACTAAACTATGGCTACACCTTC. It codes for CASSQLPKLNYGYTF.

CDR3 in amino acids: CASRRGTSTDTQYF. CDR3 sequence (DNA): TGTGCCAGCAGAAGGGGCACAAGCACAGATACGCAGTATTTT. The chain uses TRBV27 and TRBJ2-3; D is possibly TRBD1 (5 bases). The V end lost 6 bases, the J end lost 0 bases, and 10 bases lay between the germline ends. Per the germline V gene, CDR1 is MNHEY and CDR2 is SMNVEV (reference sequence). The CDR3 has 14 residues.

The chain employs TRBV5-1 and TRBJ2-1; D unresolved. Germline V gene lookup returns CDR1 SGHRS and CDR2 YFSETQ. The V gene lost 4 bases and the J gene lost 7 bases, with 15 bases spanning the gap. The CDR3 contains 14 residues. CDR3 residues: CASSPLKGWNEQFF. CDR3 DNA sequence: TGCGCCAGCAGCCCCCTAAAGGGATGGAATGAGCAGTTCTTC.

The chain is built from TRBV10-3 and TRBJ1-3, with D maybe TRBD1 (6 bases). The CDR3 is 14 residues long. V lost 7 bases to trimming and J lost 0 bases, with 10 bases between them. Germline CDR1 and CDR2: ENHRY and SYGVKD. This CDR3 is CAINWDISGNTIYF. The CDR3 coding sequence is TGTGCCATCAACTGGGACATCTCTGGAAACACCATATATTTT.

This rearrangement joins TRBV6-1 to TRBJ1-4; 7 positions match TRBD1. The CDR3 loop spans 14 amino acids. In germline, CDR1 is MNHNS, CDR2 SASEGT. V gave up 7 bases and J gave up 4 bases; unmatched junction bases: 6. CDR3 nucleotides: TGTGCCAGCACACAGGGGCCTCTTAATGAAAAACTGTTTTTT. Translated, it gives CASTQGPLNEKLFF.

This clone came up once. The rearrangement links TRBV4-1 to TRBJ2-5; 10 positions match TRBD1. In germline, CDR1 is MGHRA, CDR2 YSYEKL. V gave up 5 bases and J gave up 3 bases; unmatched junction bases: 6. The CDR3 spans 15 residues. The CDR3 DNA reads TGCGCCAGCAGCGCTCACGGGACAGGGGAAGAGACCCAGTACTTC. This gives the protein CASSAHGTGEETQYF.

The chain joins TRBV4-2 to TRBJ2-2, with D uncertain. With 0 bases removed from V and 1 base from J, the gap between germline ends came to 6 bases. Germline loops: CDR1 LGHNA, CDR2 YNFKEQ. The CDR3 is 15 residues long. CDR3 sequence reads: CASSQEGMNTGELFF. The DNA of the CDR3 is TGTGCCAGCAGCCAAGAGGGGATGAACACCGGGGAGCTGTTTTTT.

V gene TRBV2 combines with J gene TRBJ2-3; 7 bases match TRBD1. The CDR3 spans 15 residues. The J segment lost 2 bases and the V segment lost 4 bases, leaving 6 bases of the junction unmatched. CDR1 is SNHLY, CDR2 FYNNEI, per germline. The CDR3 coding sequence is TGTGCCAGCAGTGGACAGGGACCTTACACAGATACGCAGTATTTT. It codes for CASSGQGPYTDTQYF.